These 14 T cell receptor beta chains came from one sample sequenced in a study of lymphopenia after photon versus proton radiotherapy. Libraries were prepared by immunoSEQ multiplex PCR; TCRdb keeps only in-frame clonotypes and omits some of them. The sample shows about 70,000 clones, approximately 90% of them seen only once. The input for sequencing was peripheral blood, taken from a patient treated with photon-based radiotherapy. These receptors came from a woman in her 40s with cholangiocarcinoma.

The chain has TRBV19 and TRBJ1-5; 10 bases are a match to TRBD1. V lost 4 bases to trimming and J lost 2 bases; unmatched junction nucleotides: 5. CDR1 and CDR2 from the germline V gene are LNHDA and SQIVND (reference sequence). This CDR3 has 16 residues. CDR3 in DNA: TGTGCCAGTAGTACCTGGACAGGGGGGGGCAATCAGCCCCAGCATTTT. Translated: CASSTWTGGGNQPQHF.

The chain couples TRBV11-2 to TRBJ1-5; possibly TRBD1 for D (5 bases). CDR1 SGHAT and CDR2 FQNNGV come from the germline V gene. CDR3 length: 15 residues. V was cut by 0 bases and J by 3 bases, with 9 bases left in between. The CDR3, as DNA: TGTGCCAGCAGCTTAGATTGGGACCTCAATCAGCCCCAGCATTTT. Its translation: CASSLDWDLNQPQHF.

The J gene is TRBJ1-3, the V gene TRBV27, with TRBD1 identical over 7 bases. The germline CDR1 and CDR2 sequences are MNHEY and SMNVEV (reference sequence). This CDR3 has 14 amino acids. The J segment lost 4 bases and the V segment lost 6 bases, leaving 6 bases of the junction unmatched. CDR3 DNA: TGTGCCAGCAGGGACAGGCCCCAGGGAAACACCATATATTTT. It yields the protein CASRDRPQGNTIYF.

This sequence joins TRBV4-1 and TRBJ2-3; D possibly uses TRBD1 or TRBD2 (5 bases each). Germline V gives CDR1 MGHRA, CDR2 YSYEKL. The CDR3 totals 17 residues. Trimming took 1 base from V and 6 from J, leaving 20 bases between them. The CDR3 is CASSQAGHGTVGDTQYF. The CDR3 DNA reads as TGCGCCAGCAGCCAAGCCGGACACGGGACGGTAGGCGATACGCAGTATTTT.

This clone was seen only once. The CDR3 DNA sequence: TGTGCCAGCAGCTACGACAGGGGGCTGAGAGATACGCAGTATTTT. Translating it yields CASSYDRGLRDTQYF. The chain has TRBV27 and TRBJ2-3; 10 nucleotides align to TRBD1. J gave up 5 bases and V 6 bases, and 8 bases lay outside the gene matches. The CDR3 extends over 15 amino acids. Per germline, CDR1 MNHEY and CDR2 SMNVEV (reference sequence).

A single count supports this clone. J is TRBJ2-1 and V is TRBV7-9; unclear D gene. In germline, CDR1 is SEHNR, CDR2 FQNEAQ (reference sequence). The CDR3 extends over 14 amino acids. Trimming shortened V by 3 bases and J by 10 bases, and 16 bases separated the two germline ends. The CDR3 spells CASSFDYRISEQFF. The CDR3 coding sequence is TGTGCCAGCAGCTTCGATTACCGGATCTCGGAGCAGTTCTTC. Drawing the rest from reference TRBV7-9 and TRBJ2-1, the complete variable domain is DTGVSQNPRHKITKRGQNVTFRCDPISEHNRLYWYRQTLGQGPEFLTYFQNEAQLEKSRLLSDRFSAERPKGSFSTLEIQRTEQGDSAMYLCASSFDYRISEQFFGPGTRLTVL.

The chain couples TRBV9 to TRBJ2-1, with 8 bases that match TRBD1. The CDR3 extends over 17 amino acids. Germline V gene sequence: CDR1 SGDLS, CDR2 YYNGEE. With 3 bases clipped from V and 7 bases from J, the junction kept 15 bases outside the gene matches. CDR3 loop: CASSATPTGGKGNEQFF. CDR3 DNA sequence: TGTGCCAGCAGCGCCACTCCAACAGGGGGGAAAGGGAATGAGCAGTTCTTC.

The V gene is TRBV11-2, the J gene TRBJ2-3; D gene unclear. V was cut by 6 bases and J by 0 bases, with 4 bases left in between. The CDR3 spans 12 residues. Per germline, CDR1 SGHAT and CDR2 FQNNGV. This chain's CDR3 is CASRSSTDTQYF. The CDR3 nucleotides read TGTGCCAGCAGATCTAGCACAGATACGCAGTATTTT.

The rearrangement joins TRBV4-1 to TRBJ1-2; D is ambiguous. CDR1 and CDR2 (germline): MGHRA, YSYEKL. The CDR3 has 16 amino acids. V was shortened by 4 bases and J by 0 bases, with 15 bases between the two germline ends. CDR3 protein: CASSPNVLSTNYGYTF. Written as DNA, the CDR3 is TGCGCCAGCAGCCCAAACGTCCTCTCCACTAACTATGGCTACACCTTC.

The rearrangement links TRBV12-5 to TRBJ2-7; 8 bases map to TRBD1. J lost 3 bases, V lost 6 bases, and 10 bases had no gene match. This CDR3 region has 15 residues. CDR1 is LGHNT and CDR2 is FRNRAP in the germline V gene. The CDR3 sequence is CASGPLGTGNYEQYF. The CDR3 DNA reads as TGTGCTAGTGGCCCCCTGGGGACAGGAAACTACGAGCAGTACTTC.

The chain uses TRBV9 and TRBJ1-1; tentatively, D is TRBD1 (6 bases). The CDR3 loop spans 13 amino acids. Germline-derived CDR1 and CDR2 are SGDLS and YYNGEE. Trimming removed 2 bases from V and 5 bases from J, with 10 bases in between. In DNA form, the CDR3 reads TGTGCCAGCAGCGTCAGGGGCCGAACTGAAGCTTTCTTT. The encoded protein is CASSVRGRTEAFF.

This clone showed up just once. V is TRBV28 and J is TRBJ1-3, with a tentative D call TRBD1 (5 bases). The V gene lost 6 bases and the J gene lost 0 bases, with 6 bases spanning the gap. The CDR3 is 13 amino acids. Germline V gene data show CDR1 as MDHEN and CDR2 as SYDVKM. CDR3 nucleotide sequence: TGTGCCAGCAGCGACAGCTCTGGAAACACCATATATTTT. The encoded protein is CASSDSSGNTIYF.

The chain carries TRBV28 and TRBJ1-5; 7 bases line up with TRBD1. There are 15 residues in the CDR3. The germline V gene has CDR1 MDHEN and CDR2 SYDVKM. The trim removed 3 bases at V and 5 bases at J, leaving 7 bases unmatched. CDR3 nucleotides: TGTGCCAGCAGTTTGGGTGCCAGGGGGGATCAGCCCCAGCATTTT. Protein: CASSLGARGDQPQHF.

The CDR3 coding sequence is TGTGCCAGCAGTGGGGGCAGGGGAACTAACTATGGCTACACCTTC. Translating gives CASSGGRGTNYGYTF. The gene calls are TRBV6-1 and TRBJ1-2; D might be TRBD1 (6 bases). V dropped 4 bases and J dropped 0 bases, with 12 bases sitting between them. Germline CDR1 and CDR2: MNHNS and SASEGT. CDR3 length: 15 residues.